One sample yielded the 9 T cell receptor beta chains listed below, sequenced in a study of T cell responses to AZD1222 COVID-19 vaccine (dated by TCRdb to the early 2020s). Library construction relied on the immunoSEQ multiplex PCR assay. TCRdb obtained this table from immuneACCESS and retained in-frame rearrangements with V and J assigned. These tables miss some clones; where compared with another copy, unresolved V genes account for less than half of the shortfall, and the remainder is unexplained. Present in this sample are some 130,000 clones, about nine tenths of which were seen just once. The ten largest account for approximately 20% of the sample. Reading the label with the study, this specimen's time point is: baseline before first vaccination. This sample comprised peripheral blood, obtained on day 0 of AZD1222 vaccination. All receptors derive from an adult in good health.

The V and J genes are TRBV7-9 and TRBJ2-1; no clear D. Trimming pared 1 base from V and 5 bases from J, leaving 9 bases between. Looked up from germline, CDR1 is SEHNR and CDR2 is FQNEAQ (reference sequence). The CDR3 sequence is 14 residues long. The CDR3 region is CASSLVWGNNEQFF. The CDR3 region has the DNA TGTGCCAGCAGCTTAGTCTGGGGAAACAATGAGCAGTTCTTC.

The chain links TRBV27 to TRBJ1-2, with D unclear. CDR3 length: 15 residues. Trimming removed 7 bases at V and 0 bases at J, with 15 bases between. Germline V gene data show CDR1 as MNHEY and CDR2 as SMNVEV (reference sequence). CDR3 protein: CASTPAGQPNYGYTF. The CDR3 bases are TGTGCCAGCACCCCGGCCGGGCAGCCTAACTATGGCTACACCTTC.

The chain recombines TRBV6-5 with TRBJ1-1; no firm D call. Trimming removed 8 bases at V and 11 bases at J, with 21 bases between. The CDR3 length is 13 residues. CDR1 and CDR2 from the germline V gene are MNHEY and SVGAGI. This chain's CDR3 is CASASPQRGRAFF. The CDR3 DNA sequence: TGTGCCAGCGCCAGTCCACAACGGGGAAGGGCTTTCTTT.

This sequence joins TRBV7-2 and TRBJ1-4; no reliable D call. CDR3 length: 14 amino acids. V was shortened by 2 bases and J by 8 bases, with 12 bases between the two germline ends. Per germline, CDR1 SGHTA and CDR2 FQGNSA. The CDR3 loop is CASSLKGFGEKLFF. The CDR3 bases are TGTGCCAGCAGCTTAAAAGGGTTCGGGGAAAAACTGTTTTTT.

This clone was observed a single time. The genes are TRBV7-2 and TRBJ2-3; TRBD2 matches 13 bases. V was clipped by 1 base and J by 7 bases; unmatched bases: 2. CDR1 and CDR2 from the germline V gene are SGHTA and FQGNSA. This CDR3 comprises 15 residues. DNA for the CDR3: TGTGCCAGCAGCTTAGTGACTAGCGGGGGGAATACGCAGTATTTT. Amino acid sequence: CASSLVTSGGNTQYF.

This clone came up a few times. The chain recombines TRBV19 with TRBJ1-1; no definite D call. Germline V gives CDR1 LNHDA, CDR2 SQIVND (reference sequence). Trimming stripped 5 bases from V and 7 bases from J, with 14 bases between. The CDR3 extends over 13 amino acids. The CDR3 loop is CASSRRGVSEAFF. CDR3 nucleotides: TGTGCCAGTAGTCGACGGGGAGTGAGTGAAGCTTTCTTT.

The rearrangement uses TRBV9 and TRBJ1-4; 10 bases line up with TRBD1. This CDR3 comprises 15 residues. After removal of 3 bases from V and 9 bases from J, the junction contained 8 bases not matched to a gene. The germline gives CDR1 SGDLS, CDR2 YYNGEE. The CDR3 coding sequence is TGTGCCAGCAGCGCGAGAGACAGGGGGCTCAAAAAACTGTTTTTT. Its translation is CASSARDRGLKKLFF.

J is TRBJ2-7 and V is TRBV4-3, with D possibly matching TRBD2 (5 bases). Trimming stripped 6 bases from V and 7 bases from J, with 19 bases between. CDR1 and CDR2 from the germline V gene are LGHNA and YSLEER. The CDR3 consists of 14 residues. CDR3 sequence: CASRKVRGSGEQYF. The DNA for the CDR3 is TGCGCCAGCAGAAAAGTACGGGGTTCCGGGGAGCAGTACTTC.

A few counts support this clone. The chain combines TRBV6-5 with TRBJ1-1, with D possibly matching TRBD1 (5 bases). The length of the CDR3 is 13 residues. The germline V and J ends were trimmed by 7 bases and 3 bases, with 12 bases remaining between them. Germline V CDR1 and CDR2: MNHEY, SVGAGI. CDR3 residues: CASTREGYTEAFF. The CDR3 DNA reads TGTGCCAGCACTCGTGAGGGGTACACTGAAGCTTTCTTT.